A single sample gave rise to the 5 T cell receptor beta chains below, sequenced in a study of blood T cell repertoires in COVID-19. TCRdb's copy holds only in-frame clones and misses some; the assay was immunoSEQ multiplex PCR. The repertoire holds some 190,000 clones, more than 70% seen once, with 1.5% to 2% in the top ten. Material for sequencing was peripheral blood. All receptors derive from a man younger than 35 with active or convalescent COVID-19.

This sequence joins TRBV9 and TRBJ2-1, with TRBD2 matching over 8 bases. Germline loops: CDR1 SGDLS, CDR2 YYNGEE. With 5 bases clipped from V and 6 bases from J, the junction kept 13 bases outside the gene matches. The CDR3 sequence is 16 residues long. The DNA for the CDR3 is TGTGCCAGCAGTTTCATGTCCGGGGGGGATCGCAATGAGCAGTTCTTC. It codes for CASSFMSGGDRNEQFF.

The chain links TRBV27 to TRBJ1-2; a weak D match, TRBD1 (6 bases). V lost 5 bases to trimming and J lost 4 bases, with 20 bases between them. The CDR3 contains 16 residues. The germline gives CDR1 MNHEY, CDR2 SMNVEV (reference sequence). CDR3 DNA: TGTGCCAGCAGTGCCCGGGACACCCTGGGGCCCTATGGCTACACCTTC. Its translation: CASSARDTLGPYGYTF.

The chain carries TRBV24-1 and TRBJ2-2; the D gene is possibly TRBD1 (6 bases). The CDR3 is made up of 14 amino acids. Deletions cut 4 bases from V and 2 bases from J, with 7 bases between. Germline V gene lookup returns CDR1 KGHDR and CDR2 SFDVKD. The CDR3 here is CATSEQGNTGELFF. As DNA, the CDR3 is TGTGCCACCAGTGAACAGGGTAACACCGGGGAGCTGTTTTTT.

This clone was counted only a few times. This chain joins TRBV7-2 and TRBJ2-1, with 11 bases lining up with TRBD2. Per germline, CDR1 SGHTA and CDR2 FQGNSA. The CDR3 contains 15 residues. V lost 7 bases and J lost 4; bases outside the gene matches: 6. The CDR3 spells CASTPSGRRYNEQFF. CDR3 DNA sequence: TGTGCCAGCACCCCTAGCGGGAGGAGGTACAATGAGCAGTTCTTC.

The chain carries TRBV7-8 and TRBJ2-1; 7 bases are shared with TRBD1. The germline V gene has CDR1 SGHVS and CDR2 FQNEAQ. The trim removed 5 bases at V and 2 bases at J, leaving 6 bases unmatched. This CDR3 has 15 residues. The CDR3 sequence is CASSPTGMTYNEQFF. The CDR3 bases are TGTGCCAGCAGCCCGACAGGGATGACCTACAATGAGCAGTTCTTC.